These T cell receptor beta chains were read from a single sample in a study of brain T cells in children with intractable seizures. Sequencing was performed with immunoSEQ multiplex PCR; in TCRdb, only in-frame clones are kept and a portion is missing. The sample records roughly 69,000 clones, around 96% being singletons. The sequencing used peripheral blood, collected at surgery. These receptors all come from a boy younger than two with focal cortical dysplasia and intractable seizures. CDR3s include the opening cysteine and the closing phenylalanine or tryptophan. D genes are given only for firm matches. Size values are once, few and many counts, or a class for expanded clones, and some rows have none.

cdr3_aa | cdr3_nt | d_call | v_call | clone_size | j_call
CASSRTGTSVSFEQFF | TGTGCCAGTAGTAGGACCGGGACTAGCGTCTCGTTTGAGCAGTTCTTC | TRBD2 | TRBV19 | NA | TRBJ2-1
CASSLGREQSIQYF | TGTGCCAGCAGCTTAGGCCGCGAGCAAAGCATTCAGTACTTC | NA | TRBV13 | NA | TRBJ2-4
CASSSEPRTGRQDDLFF | TGTGCCAGCAGCTCGGAACCTCGGACAGGGCGGCAGGATGACCTGTTTTTT | TRBD1 | TRBV7-2 | NA | TRBJ1-4
CASLKGSGASNTGELFF | TGTGCCAGTCTTAAGGGTAGCGGGGCCTCGAACACCGGGGAGCTGTTTTTT | TRBD2 | TRBV19 | once | TRBJ2-2
CASSFLDRGRTEAFF | TGTGCCAGCAGCTTTCTGGACAGGGGGCGAACTGAAGCTTTCTTT | TRBD1 | TRBV11-2 | NA | TRBJ1-1
CASSIGRDYTF | TGTGCCAGTAGTATCGGACGGGACTACACCTTC | NA | TRBV19 | NA | TRBJ1-2
CASSFLGEQFF | TGTGCCAGCAGCTTCCTGGGGGAGCAGTTCTTC | NA | TRBV7-2 | NA | TRBJ2-1
CASSFGLPTDTQYF | TGTGCCAGCAGCTTCGGACTACCCACAGATACGCAGTATTTT | NA | TRBV7-2 | NA | TRBJ2-3
CASTRVDPYNEQFF | TGTGCCAGCACGCGGGTCGACCCCTACAATGAGCAGTTCTTC | NA | TRBV28 | NA | TRBJ2-1
CASSEQGRYNNQPQHF | TGTGCCAGCAGCGAACAGGGAAGGTATAACAATCAGCCCCAGCATTTT | NA | TRBV6-2/TRBV6-3 | NA | TRBJ1-5
CASSLAWEYEQYF | TGTGCCAGCAGCTTAGCTTGGGAATACGAGCAGTACTTC | NA | TRBV7-2 | NA | TRBJ2-7
CASRQPSRGSGNTIYF | TGTGCCAGTAGACAGCCTTCAAGGGGTTCTGGAAACACCATATATTTT | NA | TRBV19 | NA | TRBJ1-3
CASSEASGGGTDTQYF | TGTGCCAGCAGTGAAGCTAGCGGGGGGGGCACAGATACGCAGTATTTT | TRBD2 | TRBV6-1 | NA | TRBJ2-3
CASSSSTGYEQYF | TGCGCCAGCAGCTCCTCGACAGGGTACGAGCAGTACTTC | TRBD1 | TRBV5-1 | NA | TRBJ2-7
CASSDYLGTSGRKDNEQYF | TGTGCCAGCAGTGACTATTTGGGGACTAGCGGGAGAAAGGATAACGAGCAGTACTTC | TRBD2 | TRBV28 | NA | TRBJ2-7
CASRDRDRKETQYF | TGTGCCAGCAGAGACCGGGACCGAAAGGAGACCCAGTACTTC | NA | TRBV3-1/TRBV3-2 | few | TRBJ2-5
CASSLGTDTQYF | TGTGCCAGCAGCTTAGGAACAGATACGCAGTATTTT | NA | TRBV11-2 | NA | TRBJ2-3
CASRIRVHNNEKLFF | TGTGCCAGCAGGATCCGGGTCCACAATAATGAAAAACTGTTTTTT | NA | TRBV2 | NA | TRBJ1-4
CASSEIWDRVKEEYF | TGCGCCAGCAGTGAAATATGGGACAGGGTAAAAGAGGAGTACTTC | TRBD1 | TRBV10-1 | NA | TRBJ2-7
CASGNSSYNEQFF | TGTGCCAGCGGTAACAGCTCCTACAATGAGCAGTTCTTC | NA | TRBV7-8 | NA | TRBJ2-1
CATNDRTGGVQPQHF | TGTGCCACCAACGATAGGACAGGGGGCGTTCAGCCCCAGCATTTT | TRBD1 | TRBV6-5 | once | TRBJ1-5
CASSYRQGTNEQFF | TGTGCCAGCAGTTACAGACAGGGGACCAATGAGCAGTTCTTC | TRBD1 | TRBV6-6 | NA | TRBJ2-1
CASSLKGLNTEAFF | TGTGCCAGCAGCTTGAAGGGACTTAACACTGAAGCTTTCTTT | NA | TRBV5-8 | few | TRBJ1-1
CASSYSFSGGGYTF | TGTGCCAGCAGTTACTCGTTTTCAGGCGGTGGCTACACCTTC | NA | TRBV6-2/TRBV6-3 | NA | TRBJ1-2
CASSRTTPGNTIYF | TGTGCCAGCAGTAGGACCACACCTGGAAACACCATATATTTT | NA | TRBV25-1 | NA | TRBJ1-3
CASSPWGLAGGTDTQYF | TGTGCCAGCTCACCGTGGGGACTAGCGGGGGGCACAGATACGCAGTATTTT | TRBD2 | TRBV18 | NA | TRBJ2-3